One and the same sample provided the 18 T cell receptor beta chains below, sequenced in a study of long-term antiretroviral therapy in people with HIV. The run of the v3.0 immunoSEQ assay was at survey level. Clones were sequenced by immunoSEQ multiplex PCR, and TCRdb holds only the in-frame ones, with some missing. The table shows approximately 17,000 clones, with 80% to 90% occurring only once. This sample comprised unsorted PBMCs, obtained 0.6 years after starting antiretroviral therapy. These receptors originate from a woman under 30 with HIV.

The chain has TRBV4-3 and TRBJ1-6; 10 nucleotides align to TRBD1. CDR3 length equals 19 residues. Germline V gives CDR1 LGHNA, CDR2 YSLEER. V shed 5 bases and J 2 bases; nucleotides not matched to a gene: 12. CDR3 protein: CASSTYRDRGWAYNSPLHF. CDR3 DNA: TGCGCCAGCAGCACTTACCGGGACAGGGGATGGGCCTATAATTCACCCCTCCACTTT.

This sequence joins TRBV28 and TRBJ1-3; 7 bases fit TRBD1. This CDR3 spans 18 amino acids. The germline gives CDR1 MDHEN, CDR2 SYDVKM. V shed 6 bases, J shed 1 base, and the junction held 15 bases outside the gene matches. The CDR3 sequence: CASSLPGQPQSSGNTIYF. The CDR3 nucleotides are TGTGCCAGCAGCCTGCCGGGACAGCCGCAAAGTTCTGGAAACACCATATATTTT.

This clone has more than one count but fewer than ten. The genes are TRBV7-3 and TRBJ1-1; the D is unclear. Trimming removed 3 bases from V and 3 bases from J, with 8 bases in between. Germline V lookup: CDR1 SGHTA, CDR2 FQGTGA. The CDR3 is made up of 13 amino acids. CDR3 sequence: CASSLLRYTEAFF. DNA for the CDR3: TGTGCCAGCAGCTTGCTGAGATACACTGAAGCTTTCTTT.

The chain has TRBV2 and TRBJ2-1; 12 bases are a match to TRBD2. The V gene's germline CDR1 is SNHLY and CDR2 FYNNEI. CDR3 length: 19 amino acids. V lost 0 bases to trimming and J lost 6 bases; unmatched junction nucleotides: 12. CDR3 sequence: CASSEATSGRGLLRNEQFF. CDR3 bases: TGTGCCAGCAGTGAAGCGACTAGCGGGAGAGGACTACTACGCAATGAGCAGTTCTTC.

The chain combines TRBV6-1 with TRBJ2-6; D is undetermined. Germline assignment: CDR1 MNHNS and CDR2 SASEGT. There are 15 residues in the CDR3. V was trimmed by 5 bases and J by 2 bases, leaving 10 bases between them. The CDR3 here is CASSFLATGANVLTF. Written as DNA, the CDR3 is TGTGCCAGCAGTTTTTTGGCCACTGGGGCCAACGTCCTGACTTTC.

This CDR3 is CATRVGQGYEQYF. The CDR3 bases are TGTGCCACCAGGGTGGGACAGGGGTACGAGCAGTACTTC. The chain carries TRBV10-3 and TRBJ2-7; 10 bases line up with TRBD1. V lost 10 bases, J lost 4 bases, and 7 bases stayed unmatched. The CDR3 runs to 13 residues. Germline values: CDR1 ENHRY, CDR2 SYGVKD.

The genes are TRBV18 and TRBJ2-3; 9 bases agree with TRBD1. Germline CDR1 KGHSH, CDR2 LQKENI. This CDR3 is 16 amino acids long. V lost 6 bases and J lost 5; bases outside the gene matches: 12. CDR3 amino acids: CASSPNRDRVLDTQYF. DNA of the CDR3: TGTGCCAGCTCGCCGAACCGGGACAGGGTATTAGATACGCAGTATTTT.

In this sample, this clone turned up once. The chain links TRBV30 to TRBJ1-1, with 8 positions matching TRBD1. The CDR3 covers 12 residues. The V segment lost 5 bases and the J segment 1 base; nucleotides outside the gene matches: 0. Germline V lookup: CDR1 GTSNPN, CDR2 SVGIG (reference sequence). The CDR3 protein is CAWGQGNTEAFF. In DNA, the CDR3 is TGTGCCTGGGGACAGGGGAACACTGAAGCTTTCTTT.

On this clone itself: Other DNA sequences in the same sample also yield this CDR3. CDR3 sequence: CASSLLGGSYNEQFF. CDR3 bases: TGCGCCAGCAGCTTGTTGGGGGGATCATACAATGAGCAGTTCTTC. V is TRBV5-1 and J is TRBJ2-1; D perhaps matches TRBD2 (6 bases). This CDR3 is built from 15 residues. CDR1 is SGHRS and CDR2 is YFSETQ in the germline V gene. Trimming removed 1 base at V and 4 bases at J, with 12 bases between.

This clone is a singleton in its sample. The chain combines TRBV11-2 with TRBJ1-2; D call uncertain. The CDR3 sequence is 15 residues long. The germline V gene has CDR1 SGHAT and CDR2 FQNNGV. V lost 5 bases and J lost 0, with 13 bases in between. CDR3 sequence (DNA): TGTGCCAGCAGCCCCGGGGTCCTCCCTAACTATGGCTACACCTTC. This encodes CASSPGVLPNYGYTF.

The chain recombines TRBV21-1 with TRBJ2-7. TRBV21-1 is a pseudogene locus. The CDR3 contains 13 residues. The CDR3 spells CASREQGPSCQYF. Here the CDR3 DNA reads TGTGCCAGCCGCGAGCAAGGCCCCTCCTGTCAGTACTTC.

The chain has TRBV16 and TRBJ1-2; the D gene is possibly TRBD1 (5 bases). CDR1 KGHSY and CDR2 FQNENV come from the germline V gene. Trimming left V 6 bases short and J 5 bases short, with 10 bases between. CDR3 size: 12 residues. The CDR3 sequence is CASRKGVYGYTF. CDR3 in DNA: TGTGCCAGCAGGAAAGGGGTATATGGCTACACCTTC. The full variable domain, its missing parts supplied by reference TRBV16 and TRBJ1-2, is GEEVAQTPKHLVRGEGQKAKLYCAPIKGHSYVFWYQQVLKNEFKFLISFQNENVFDETGMPKERFSAKCLPNSPCSLEIQATKLEDSAVYFCASRKGVYGYTFGSGTRLTVV.

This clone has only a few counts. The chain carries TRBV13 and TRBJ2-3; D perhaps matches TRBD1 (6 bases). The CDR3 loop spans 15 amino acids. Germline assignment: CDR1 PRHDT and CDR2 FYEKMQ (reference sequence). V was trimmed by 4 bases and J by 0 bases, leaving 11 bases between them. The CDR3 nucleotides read TGTGCCAGCAGCTCTCGGACAGAGAGCACAGATACGCAGTATTTT. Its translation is CASSSRTESTDTQYF.

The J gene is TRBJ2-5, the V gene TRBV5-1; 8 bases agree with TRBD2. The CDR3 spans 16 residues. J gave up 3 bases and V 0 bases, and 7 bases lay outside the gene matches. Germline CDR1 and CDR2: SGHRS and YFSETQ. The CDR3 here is CASSLGAGGGEETQYF. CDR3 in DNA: TGCGCCAGCAGCTTGGGGGCGGGAGGAGGAGAAGAGACCCAGTACTTC. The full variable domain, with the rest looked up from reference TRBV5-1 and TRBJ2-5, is KAGVTQTPRYLIKTRGQQVTLSCSPISGHRSVSWYQQTPGQGLQFLFEYFSETQRNKGNFPGRFSGRQFSNSRSEMNVSTLELGDSALYLCASSLGAGGGEETQYFGPGTRLLVL.

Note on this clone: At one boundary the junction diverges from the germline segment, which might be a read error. Here the CDR3 reads CASNLDLGTEAFF. CDR3 sequence (DNA): TGTGCCAGCAACTTGGACCTGGGCACTGAAGCTTTCTTT. The chain has TRBV5-6 and TRBJ1-1, with D uncertain. Germline values: CDR1 SGHDT, CDR2 YYEEEE. This CDR3 contains 13 residues. The whole variable domain, filled in from reference TRBV5-6 and TRBJ1-1, reads DAGVTQSPTHLIKTRGQQVTLRCSPKSGHDTVSWYQQALGQGPQFIFQYYEEEERQRGNFPDRFSGHQFPNYSSELNVNALLLGDSALYLCASNLDLGTEAFFGQGTRLTVV.

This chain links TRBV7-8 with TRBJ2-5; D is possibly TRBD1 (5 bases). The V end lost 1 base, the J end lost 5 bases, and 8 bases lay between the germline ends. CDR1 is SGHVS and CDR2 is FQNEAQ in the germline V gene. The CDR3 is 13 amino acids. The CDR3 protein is CASSLEGFETQYF. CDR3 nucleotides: TGTGCCAGCAGCTTAGAGGGGTTCGAGACCCAGTACTTC.

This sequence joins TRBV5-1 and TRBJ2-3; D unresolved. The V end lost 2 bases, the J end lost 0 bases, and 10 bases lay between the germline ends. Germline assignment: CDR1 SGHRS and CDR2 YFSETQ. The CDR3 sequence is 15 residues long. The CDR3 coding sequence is TGCGCCAGCAGCTTTGGTACTTCTAGCACAGATACGCAGTATTTT. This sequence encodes CASSFGTSSTDTQYF.

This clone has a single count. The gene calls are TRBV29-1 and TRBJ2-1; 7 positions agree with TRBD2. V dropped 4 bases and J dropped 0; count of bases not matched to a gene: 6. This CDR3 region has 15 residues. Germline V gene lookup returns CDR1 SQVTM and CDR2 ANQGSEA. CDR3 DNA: TGCAGCGTTGTTGGCGGGAGCCTCTCCTACAATGAGCAGTTCTTC. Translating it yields CSVVGGSLSYNEQFF.